The 30 T cell receptor beta chains below come from one sample, sequenced in a study of CXCR3-negative and CXCR3-positive naive CD8 T cells. UMI-labeled 5' RACE TRB cDNA libraries were prepared from the cells. TCRdb reprocessed the 5' RACE reads and keeps a single row for each CDR3 protein, giving no DNA. Its table lists around 81,000 distinct CDR3 sequences. Sequenced sample: naive CXCR3- CD8+ T cells from blood. Subset indicated: CD45RO-CCR7+CD27+CD95- naive CD8+ T cells lacking CXCR3 (TNR3-). Receptors were obtained from a human donor in good health. Some clones in this sample may be carry-over from other donors' samples.

V gene TRBV28 combines with J gene TRBJ2-1; TCRdb gives TRBD1 as the D gene, but with no DNA this cannot be confirmed. Germline loops: CDR1 MDHEN, CDR2 SYDVKM. CDR3 length equals 16 residues. CDR3 region: CASRPIRDSLYNEQFF.

The chain combines TRBV3-1 with TRBJ2-7; TCRdb designates TRBD2, a call that cannot be tested without DNA. The CDR3 contains 14 residues. Germline loops: CDR1 LGHDT, CDR2 YNNKEL (reference sequence). The CDR3: CASSQVSGGYEQYF.

This CDR3 is CASSLPPNTEAFF. V is TRBV7-3 and J is TRBJ1-1. The CDR3 covers 13 residues. The germline CDR1 and CDR2 sequences are SGHTA and FQGTGA.

This chain connects TRBV7-3 to TRBJ2-3. Germline CDR1 and CDR2: SGHTA and FQGTGA. CDR3 length equals 13 residues. CDR3 residues: CASSLLTTDTQYF.

The chain employs TRBV29-1 and TRBJ1-5; absent DNA, TCRdb's TRBD1 call cannot be checked. This CDR3 is built from 14 residues. From germline, CDR1 is SQVTM and CDR2 ANQGSEA. CDR3 sequence reads: CSVGDTRGIQPQHF.

The V gene is TRBV28, the J gene TRBJ2-7; without DNA, the TCRdb call of TRBD2 cannot be checked. This CDR3 contains 14 residues. Germline CDR1 is MDHEN and CDR2 is SYDVKM. CDR3: CASSLGGRDYEQYF.

V is TRBV11-2 and J is TRBJ1-5; TCRdb calls TRBD1, which cannot be checked without DNA. The germline gives CDR1 SGHAT, CDR2 FQNNGV. The CDR3 length is 16 residues. CDR3 amino acids: CASSSTGDEEAEPQHF.

The CDR3 sequence is CSVLGTGGLYGYTF. The chain couples TRBV29-1 to TRBJ1-2; TCRdb returns TRBD1, unconfirmable since there is no DNA. The CDR3 totals 14 residues. CDR1 and CDR2 (germline): SQVTM, ANQGSEA. Full variable domain (outside the CDR3, taken from reference TRBV29-1 and TRBJ1-2): SAVISQKPSRDICQRGTSLTIQCQVDSQVTMMFWYRQQPGQSLTLIATANQGSEATYESGFVIDKFPISRPNLTFSTLTVSNMSPEDSSIYLCSVLGTGGLYGYTFGSGTRLTVV.

This chain connects TRBV20-1 to TRBJ2-5; TCRdb designates TRBD1, a call that cannot be tested without DNA. The CDR3 spans 12 residues. In germline, CDR1 is DFQATT, CDR2 SNEGSKA (reference sequence). CDR3 in amino acids: CSATDRGETQYF.

V is TRBV6-6 and J is TRBJ2-3; no DNA is available, so the TRBD2 call from TCRdb remains unchecked. Germline CDR1 and CDR2: MNHNY and SVGAGI (reference sequence). This CDR3 is built from 15 residues. The CDR3 loop reads CASSYSAGSTDTQYF.

The gene calls are TRBV29-1 and TRBJ2-2; TCRdb indicates TRBD1, and absent DNA this call remains unverified. The CDR3 length is 13 residues. Germline V gives CDR1 SQVTM, CDR2 ANQGSEA. CDR3 sequence: CSVRTGSSGELFF.

The chain is built from TRBV29-1 and TRBJ2-4; checking the TCRdb D call of TRBD2 is not possible without DNA. The CDR3 extends over 15 amino acids. CDR1 is SQVTM, CDR2 ANQGSEA, per germline. CDR3 loop: CSAVGEGITKNIQYF.

The rearrangement uses TRBV5-4 and TRBJ2-7; TCRdb indicates TRBD2, and absent DNA this call remains unverified. CDR3 size: 15 residues. From germline, CDR1 is SGHNT and CDR2 YYREEE (reference sequence). The CDR3 is CASSATLAGTYEQYF.

V and J are TRBV13 and TRBJ2-6; TCRdb designates TRBD1, a call that cannot be tested without DNA. Germline V gives CDR1 PRHDT, CDR2 FYEKMQ (reference sequence). The CDR3 contains 17 residues. The CDR3 here is CASIIIGAHPGANVLTF.

This sequence joins TRBV2 and TRBJ2-7; TCRdb designates TRBD2, a call that cannot be tested without DNA. The CDR3 runs 14 residues. CDR1 is SNHLY, CDR2 FYNNEI, per germline. The CDR3 loop reads CASKEEGAVSEQYF. Full variable domain (missing parts from reference TRBV2 and TRBJ2-7): EPEVTQTPSHQVTQMGQEVILRCVPISNHLYFYWYRQILGQKVEFLVSFYNNEISEKSEIFDDQFSVERPDGSNFTLKIRSTKLEDSAMYFCASKEEGAVSEQYFGPGTRLTVT.

The rearrangement joins TRBV29-1 to TRBJ2-3; the D call from TCRdb, TRBD1, cannot be confirmed without DNA. There are 12 residues in the CDR3. The germline CDR1 and CDR2 sequences are SQVTM and ANQGSEA. CDR3 protein: CSVWQGEDTQYF.

The CDR3 loop is CASSDGFRQPDKGYTF. The rearrangement uses TRBV7-9 and TRBJ1-2; lacking DNA, the TRBD1 call made by TCRdb goes unchecked. There are 16 residues in the CDR3. Germline V gene sequence: CDR1 SEHNR, CDR2 FQNEAQ (reference sequence).

V and J are TRBV4-1 and TRBJ2-1; absent DNA, TCRdb's TRBD1 call cannot be checked. In germline, CDR1 is MGHRA, CDR2 YSYEKL. CDR3 size: 15 residues. CDR3 in amino acids: CASSDRDMLTHEQFF.

This chain connects TRBV28 to TRBJ2-1. Germline V lookup: CDR1 MDHEN, CDR2 SYDVKM. This CDR3 has 14 amino acids. CDR3 region: CASSRGQPYNEQFF.

V usage is TRBV28 and J usage is TRBJ2-1; TCRdb's D call, TRBD1, is unchecked because there is no DNA. CDR3 size: 13 residues. Germline assignment: CDR1 MDHEN and CDR2 SYDVKM. The CDR3 spells CASSGTVNNEQFF.

This chain uses TRBV5-1 with TRBJ2-7; the D call from TCRdb, TRBD1, cannot be confirmed without DNA. Germline V gene sequence: CDR1 SGHRS, CDR2 YFSETQ. The CDR3 extends over 14 amino acids. The CDR3 loop is CASSLLQGRYEQYF.

V is TRBV5-1 and J is TRBJ2-3. CDR1 and CDR2 (germline): SGHRS, YFSETQ. CDR3 size: 12 residues. The CDR3 sequence: CASSLSGDTQYF.

V is TRBV20-1 and J is TRBJ2-5; no DNA is available, so the TRBD2 call from TCRdb remains unchecked. Germline CDR1 DFQATT, CDR2 SNEGSKA (reference sequence). The CDR3 consists of 16 residues. The CDR3 is CSAPDRASGSSETQYF.

The rearrangement uses TRBV27 and TRBJ2-7; there is no DNA to check the TCRdb D call of TRBD1. The CDR3 runs to 14 residues. Germline CDR1 is MNHEY and CDR2 is SMNVEV (reference sequence). The CDR3 reads CASSLSGGDHEQYF.

CDR3 region: CSVARDGSGNTIYF. The V gene is TRBV29-1, the J gene TRBJ1-3; TCRdb outputs TRBD1, but without DNA this stays unchecked. CDR1 SQVTM and CDR2 ANQGSEA come from the germline V gene. The CDR3 length is 14 residues.

This chain joins TRBV28 and TRBJ2-5; TCRdb reports TRBD1, a call that lacks DNA to check it against. The CDR3 contains 16 residues. Germline-derived CDR1 and CDR2 are MDHEN and SYDVKM. CDR3 protein: CASTPFANGGPETQYF.

V gene TRBV3-1 combines with J gene TRBJ2-6. This CDR3 region has 14 residues. CDR1 is LGHDT, CDR2 YNNKEL, per germline (reference sequence). CDR3 protein: CASSQGGGANVLTF.

The J gene is TRBJ2-4, the V gene TRBV20-1; TCRdb's D call of TRBD1 is untestable without DNA. The CDR3 length is 15 residues. From germline, CDR1 is DFQATT and CDR2 SNEGSKA (reference sequence). The CDR3 protein is CSAAGQNVAKNIQYF.

V and J are TRBV20-1 and TRBJ1-5; the TRBD1 assignment by TCRdb is unverifiable without DNA. The germline V gene encodes CDR1 DFQATT and CDR2 SNEGSKA (reference sequence). The CDR3 has 17 amino acids. The CDR3 sequence is CSASRDRGGLGNQPQHF.

The chain combines TRBV9 with TRBJ2-7; the D call from TCRdb, TRBD1, cannot be confirmed without DNA. This CDR3 is 14 amino acids long. CDR1 and CDR2 from the germline V gene are SGDLS and YYNGEE. The CDR3 loop is CASSRGGVPYEQYF.